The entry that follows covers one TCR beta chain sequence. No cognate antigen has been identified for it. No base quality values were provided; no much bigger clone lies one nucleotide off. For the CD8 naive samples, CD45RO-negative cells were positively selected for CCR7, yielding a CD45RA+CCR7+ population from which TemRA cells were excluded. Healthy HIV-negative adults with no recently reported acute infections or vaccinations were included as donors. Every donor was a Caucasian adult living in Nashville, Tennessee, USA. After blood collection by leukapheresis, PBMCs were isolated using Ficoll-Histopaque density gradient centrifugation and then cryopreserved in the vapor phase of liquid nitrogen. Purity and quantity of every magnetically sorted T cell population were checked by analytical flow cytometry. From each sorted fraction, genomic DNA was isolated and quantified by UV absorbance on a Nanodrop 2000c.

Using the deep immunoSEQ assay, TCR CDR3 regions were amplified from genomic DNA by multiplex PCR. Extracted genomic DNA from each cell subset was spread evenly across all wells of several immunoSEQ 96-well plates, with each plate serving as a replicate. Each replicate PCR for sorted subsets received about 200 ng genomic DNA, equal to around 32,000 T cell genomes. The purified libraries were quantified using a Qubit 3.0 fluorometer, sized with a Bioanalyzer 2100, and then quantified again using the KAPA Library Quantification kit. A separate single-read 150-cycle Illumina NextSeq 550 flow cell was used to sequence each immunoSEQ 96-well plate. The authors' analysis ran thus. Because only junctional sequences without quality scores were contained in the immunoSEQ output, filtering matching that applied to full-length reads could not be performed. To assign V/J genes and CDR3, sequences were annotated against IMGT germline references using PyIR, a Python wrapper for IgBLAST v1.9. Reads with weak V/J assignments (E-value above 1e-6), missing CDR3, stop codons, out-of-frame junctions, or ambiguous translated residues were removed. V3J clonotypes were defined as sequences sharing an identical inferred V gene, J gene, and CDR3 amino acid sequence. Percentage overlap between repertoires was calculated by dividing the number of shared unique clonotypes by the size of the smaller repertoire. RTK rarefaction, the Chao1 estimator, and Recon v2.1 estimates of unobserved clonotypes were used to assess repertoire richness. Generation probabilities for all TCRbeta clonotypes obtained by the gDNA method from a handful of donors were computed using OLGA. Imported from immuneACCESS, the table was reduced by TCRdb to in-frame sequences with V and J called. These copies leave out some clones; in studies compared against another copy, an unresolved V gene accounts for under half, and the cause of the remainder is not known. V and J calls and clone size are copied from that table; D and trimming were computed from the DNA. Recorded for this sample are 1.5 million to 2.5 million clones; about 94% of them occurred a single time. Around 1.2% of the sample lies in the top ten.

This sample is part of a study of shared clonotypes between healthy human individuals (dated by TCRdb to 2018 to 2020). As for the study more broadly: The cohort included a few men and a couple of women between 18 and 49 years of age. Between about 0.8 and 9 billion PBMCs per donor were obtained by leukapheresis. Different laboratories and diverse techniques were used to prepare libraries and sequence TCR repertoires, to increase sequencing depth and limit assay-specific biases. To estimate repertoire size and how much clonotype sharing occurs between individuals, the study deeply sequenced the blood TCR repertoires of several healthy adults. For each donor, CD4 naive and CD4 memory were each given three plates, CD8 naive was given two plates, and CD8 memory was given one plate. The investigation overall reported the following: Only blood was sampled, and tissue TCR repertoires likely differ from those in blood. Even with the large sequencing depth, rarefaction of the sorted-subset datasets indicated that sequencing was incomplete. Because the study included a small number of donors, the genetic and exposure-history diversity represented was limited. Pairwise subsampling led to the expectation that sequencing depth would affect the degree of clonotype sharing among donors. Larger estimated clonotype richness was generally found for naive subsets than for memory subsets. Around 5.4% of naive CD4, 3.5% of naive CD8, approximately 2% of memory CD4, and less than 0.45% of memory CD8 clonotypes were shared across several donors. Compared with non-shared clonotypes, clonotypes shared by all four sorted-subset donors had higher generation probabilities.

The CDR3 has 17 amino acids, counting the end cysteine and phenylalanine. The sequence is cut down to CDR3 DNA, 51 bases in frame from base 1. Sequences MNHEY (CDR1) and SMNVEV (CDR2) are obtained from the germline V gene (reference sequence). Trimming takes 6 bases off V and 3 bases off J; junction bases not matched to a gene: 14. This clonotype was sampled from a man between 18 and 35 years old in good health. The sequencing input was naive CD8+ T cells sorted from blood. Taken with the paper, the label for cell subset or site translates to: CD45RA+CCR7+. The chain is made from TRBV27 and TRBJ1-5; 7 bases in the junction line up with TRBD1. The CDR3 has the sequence CASSPSAGDSLNQPQHF. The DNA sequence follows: TGTGCCAGCAGCCCCTCCGCAGGGGACAGTCTCAATCAGCCCCAGCATTTT.